The 12 T cell receptor beta chains below all came from one sample that was sequenced in a study of T cells in Graves' hyperthyroidism and ophthalmopathy. Researchers amplified the TCR beta CDR3 regions from RNA transcripts. The TCR CDR3 was amplified in a first-round RT-PCR using the HTBI primer set. Using its own MiXCR run on the multiplex PCR reads, TCRdb lists one record per CDR3 protein. Of some 98,000 distinct CDR3 sequences listed, approximately 42% are singletons. The sample was peripheral blood or thyroid tissue (not recorded which). Every receptor here comes from a woman in her twenties or thirties with Graves' hyperthyroidism.

About this clonotype: Compared with germline, one end of the junction differs, possibly owing to a read error. This chain uses TRBV20-1 with TRBJ2-7; tentative D call: TRBD1 (5 bases). This CDR3 is 14 amino acids long. CDR1 DFQATT and CDR2 SNEGSKA come from the germline V gene (reference sequence). The DNA of the CDR3 is TGCAGCGTACTAAGGGGCAGTCTCTCCTACGGGCAGTACTTC. Encoded protein: CSVLRGSLSYGQYF.

About this clonotype itself: This CDR3 fails to terminate in the conserved phenylalanine or tryptophan, so it likely reflects a read error. The genes are TRBV4-3 and TRBJ2-7; maybe TRBD2 (7 bases). Germline V gene sequence: CDR1 LGHNA, CDR2 YSLEER. The CDR3 contains 17 residues. The CDR3 region has the DNA TGCGCCGGCAGCCAAGAAGGGGGTGGCGGGAGATCCTACGAGCAGTACCTC. This encodes CAGSQEGGGGRSYEQYL.

The sample holds many counts of this clonotype. V is TRBV6-5 and J is TRBJ2-2; a weak D match, TRBD2 (6 bases). The CDR3 consists of 16 residues. CDR1 and CDR2 (germline): MNHEY, SVGAGI. V dropped 2 bases and J dropped 2 bases, with 12 bases sitting between them. CDR3 DNA sequence: TGTGCCAGCAGTTACGGAGGGCTTATCAACACCGGGGAGCTGTTTTTT. It is translated as CASSYGGLINTGELFF.

The CDR3 sequence: CATRLGAGSSYEQYF. The CDR3 nucleotides are TGTGCCACCCGGCTGGGAGCAGGGAGCTCCTACGAGCAGTACTTC. The rearrangement links TRBV15 to TRBJ2-7; either TRBD1 or TRBD2 may supply D (5 bases each). This CDR3 spans 15 amino acids. Germline CDR1 reads LNHNV; CDR2 reads YYDKDF (reference sequence). Trimming pared 8 bases from V and 0 bases from J, leaving 17 bases between.

To note about this clonotype: This sequence may be a read error, since a much larger clone differs from it by one base. No conserved phenylalanine or tryptophan ends this CDR3, so it is likely a read error. The chain employs TRBV6-5 and TRBJ1-1, with D perhaps matching TRBD1 (5 bases). The CDR3 loop spans 15 amino acids. The V end lost 7 bases, the J end lost 3 bases, and 18 bases lay between the germline ends. Germline-derived CDR1 and CDR2 are MNHEY and SVGAGI. CDR3 DNA sequence: TGTGCCAGCACCGAGGGGCGGGGGGGAGACACTGAAGCTTTCCTT. Translated: CASTEGRGGDTEAFL.

This rearrangement joins TRBV30 to TRBJ2-2, with unresolved D. There are 11 residues in the CDR3. The V and J ends lost 4 bases and 6 bases respectively, with 6 bases between them. The germline gives CDR1 GTSNPN, CDR2 SVGIG (reference sequence). The CDR3 spells CAWTTAGELFF. The CDR3 DNA follows: TGTGCCTGGACTACCGCCGGGGAGCTGTTTTTT.

This clonotype was detected many times. The gene calls are TRBV2 and TRBJ2-2; D unresolved. The ends were cut back, 1 base at V and 0 bases at J, with 9 bases in the middle. Germline CDR1 reads SNHLY; CDR2 reads FYNNEI. CDR3 size: 16 residues. In DNA form, the CDR3 reads TGTGCCAGCAGTGAAGTCGCAGGCACGAACACCGGGGAGCTGTTTTTT. Translating it yields CASSEVAGTNTGELFF.

This clonotype occurred many times. This chain links TRBV29-1 with TRBJ1-5; tentatively, D is TRBD1 (5 bases). CDR1 is SQVTM, CDR2 ANQGSEA, per germline. This CDR3 has 13 residues. V lost 2 bases and J 2 bases, leaving 7 bases between the germline ends. The CDR3 DNA reads as TGCAGCGTTGAACAGGGCTGCAATCAGCCCCAGCATTTT. Translated, it gives CSVEQGCNQPQHF.

This clonotype was detected ten times or more. The rearrangement links TRBV6-5 to TRBJ2-3; tentative D call: TRBD1 (5 bases). The length of the CDR3 is 16 residues. Germline CDR1 and CDR2: MNHEY and SVGAGI. V lost 6 bases and J 0 bases, leaving 16 bases between the germline ends. The CDR3 loop is CASRTTGSTSTDTQYF. In DNA form, the CDR3 reads TGTGCCAGCAGGACCACAGGAAGTACTAGCACAGATACGCAGTATTTT.

Details on this clonotype: An end of the junction differs from the germline gene, which may be a read error. V usage is TRBV2 and J usage is TRBJ2-5; D is possibly TRBD2 (6 bases). The CDR3 is 13 residues long. Per the germline V gene, CDR1 is SNHLY and CDR2 is FYNNEI. The CDR3 region is CAGQRGAQETQHF. The CDR3, as DNA: TGTGCCGGGCAACGCGGGGCCCAAGAGACCCAGCACTTC. Using reference TRBV2 and TRBJ2-5 for the parts outside the CDR3, the full variable domain is EPEVTQTPSHQVTQMGQEVILRCVPISNHLYFYWYRQILGQKVEFLVSFYNNEISEKSEIFDDQFSVERPDGSNFTLKIRSTKLEDSAMYFCAGQRGAQETQHFGPGTRLLVL.

This clonotype was seen repeatedly, ten times or more. The gene calls are TRBV20-1 and TRBJ1-1; TRBD1 agrees at 9 bases. V lost 3 bases, J lost 7 bases, and 6 bases stayed unmatched. Germline assignment: CDR1 DFQATT and CDR2 SNEGSKA (reference sequence). The CDR3 extends over 13 amino acids. The CDR3: CSAREQGAIEAFF. The CDR3 bases are TGCAGTGCTAGGGAACAGGGGGCCATTGAAGCTTTCTTT.

Concerning this clonotype: The junction departs from germline at one end; a sequencing error may be responsible. J is TRBJ2-6 and V is TRBV11-2; D is possibly TRBD1 (6 bases). The CDR3 contains 14 residues. Germline lookup yields CDR1 SGHAT and CDR2 FQNNGV. The CDR3 reads CASSLGRTANTEAF. The CDR3 DNA reads as TGTGCCAGCAGCTTAGGACGGACAGCGAACACTGAAGCTTTC.